The source of this T cell receptor beta chain is a study of T cells in Graves' hyperthyroidism and ophthalmopathy. The CDR3 is 14 residues long. V shed 0 bases and J shed 1 base, with 8 bases lying between them. The germline V gene has CDR1 SGDLS and CDR2 YYNGEE. This clonotype has at least ten counts. Amplified regions were TCR beta CDR3 sequences from RNA transcripts. With the HTBI primer set, the TCR CDR3 went through a first round of RT-PCR. TCRdb processed the multiplex PCR reads anew with MiXCR; each CDR3 protein has one entry. The table records some 720,000 distinct CDR3 sequences, over 15% of them present only once. Hyperthyroidism in the patients, aged 18 to 65, was newly diagnosed and under 2 months in duration.

The sample consisted of blood. This chain joins TRBV9 and TRBJ2-7; TRBD1 might be the D (6 bases). This clonotype originated in a man aged 18 to 30 with Graves' hyperthyroidism. CDR3 DNA sequence: TGTGCCAGCAGCGTAGTCACAGGGTCCTACGAGCAGTACTTC. Its protein product is CASSVVTGSYEQYF.